The clone carrying this T cell receptor (beta chain) has only a few counts. Its target is unknown. This sample was included in a study of cytomegalovirus exposure and HLA in healthy donors. Study findings and constraints: According to the study, roughly 160 TCR beta chains were cytomegalovirus-associated. Relative to the approximately 700-donor mean, N-insertions were reportedly fewer in an Asian-associated ancestry cluster in a later analysis. As confirmed in vitro, a few CMV-associated chains were specific for CMV antigens.

Losses at the gene ends were 6 bases for V and 5 bases for J; bases not matched to a gene: 2. The CDR3 runs to 12 residues. Per germline, CDR1 MNHNY and CDR2 SVGAGI (reference sequence). The primer mix had 60 Vbeta and 13 Jbeta primers. Original methodology: An analysis that came later counted 70 million to 100 million unique TCR beta chains, 9 million to 12 million shared. The assay was immunoSEQ multiplex PCR, and TCRdb's table has in-frame clones only and misses some. V and J calls and clone size come straight from that table; D and trimming were deduced from the DNA. The sample contains about 98,000 clones, more than 75% of which appear only once.

The receptor was derived from a human donor in good health. The rearrangement uses TRBV6-6 and TRBJ1-1, with 8 bases aligning to TRBD1. Sequenced input: PBMCs. CDR3 region: CASRTGVTEAFF. In DNA form, the CDR3 reads TGTGCCAGCAGGACAGGGGTTACTGAAGCTTTCTTT.